These 22 T cell receptor beta chains were sequenced from one sample in a study of Ad26.COV2.S vaccination and SARS-CoV-2 variants. Sample treatment: about 20 received Ad26.COV2.S at low or high dose, single or two shots; 5 received placebo; per-sample allocation not given. Specimen acquisition occurred on day 63 following the initial vaccine or placebo injection. Sequencing was performed with immunoSEQ multiplex PCR; in TCRdb, only in-frame clones are kept and a portion is missing. Altogether some 340,000 clones are present, roughly 86% being singletons, with the ten largest covering approximately 1.9%. This material consisted of peripheral blood, taken in a trial of Ad26.COV2.S vaccine versus placebo. All receptors derive from a person aged 18 to 65 who received the Ad26.COV2.S COVID-19 vaccine or a placebo.

This chain links TRBV5-1 with TRBJ1-2; the D gene is possibly TRBD1 (5 bases). V was trimmed by 4 bases and J by 3 bases, leaving 16 bases between them. The germline gives CDR1 SGHRS, CDR2 YFSETQ. This CDR3 contains 15 residues. The CDR3 DNA is TGCGCCAGCAGCCTAGGGGAAGGGCATTACTATGGCTACACCTTC. It translates to CASSLGEGHYYGYTF.

V and J are TRBV29-1 and TRBJ2-2; 7 nucleotides agree with TRBD2. This CDR3 contains 21 residues. From germline, CDR1 is SQVTM and CDR2 ANQGSEA. J was trimmed by 0 bases and V by 0 bases; bases with no gene match: 19. For the CDR3, the DNA is TGCAGCGTTGAAGATCGGTATCGCGGGGGAGGGAGGAGATCGAACACCGGGGAGCTGTTTTTT. Its protein is CSVEDRYRGGGRRSNTGELFF.

This sequence joins TRBV20-1 and TRBJ2-7; 7 nucleotides match TRBD1. CDR1 DFQATT and CDR2 SNEGSKA come from the germline V gene (reference sequence). The CDR3 loop spans 15 amino acids. J was trimmed by 1 base and V by 3 bases; bases with no gene match: 9. This CDR3 reads CSASRLMGQSYEQYF. Written as DNA, the CDR3 is TGCAGTGCTAGTCGGTTGATGGGACAGTCCTACGAGCAGTACTTC.

V gene TRBV11-1 combines with J gene TRBJ2-3; 7 bases agree with TRBD1. This CDR3 has 15 amino acids. Unmatched junction bases numbered 7, after V lost 5 bases and J lost 2 bases. The germline gives CDR1 SGHAT, CDR2 FQDESV (reference sequence). Here the CDR3 reads CASSPGTVLTDTQYF. The DNA of the CDR3 is TGTGCCAGCAGCCCCGGGACAGTCCTCACAGATACGCAGTATTTT.

This clone was detected only once. This chain uses TRBV30 with TRBJ1-2, with a possible D match to TRBD1 (5 bases). Germline-derived CDR1 and CDR2 are GTSNPN and SVGIG (reference sequence). The CDR3 has 12 amino acids. V shed 8 bases and J shed 1 base, with 11 bases lying between them. Here the CDR3 DNA reads TGTGCCCTGGGGCAGGATAACTATGGCTACACCTTC. Translated: CALGQDNYGYTF.

The rearrangement joins TRBV4-1 to TRBJ2-7; TRBD2 matches 13 bases. The V and J ends lost 0 bases and 7 bases, in that order; junction bases with no gene match: 12. The germline V gene encodes CDR1 MGHRA and CDR2 YSYEKL. The length of the CDR3 is 18 residues. The CDR3 is CASSQETSGGPPLGEQYF. CDR3 DNA sequence: TGCGCCAGCAGCCAAGAGACTAGCGGGGGGCCCCCTTTAGGGGAGCAGTACTTC.

The V call is TRBV5-1, the J call TRBJ2-2; D unclear. There are 13 residues in the CDR3. V was pared by 4 bases and J by 7 bases, with 11 bases between. Looked up from germline, CDR1 is SGHRS and CDR2 is YFSETQ. In DNA form, the CDR3 reads TGCGCCAGCAGCCCAAGCAGACTCGGGGAGCTGTTTTTT. Protein sequence: CASSPSRLGELFF.

V and J are TRBV5-4 and TRBJ1-5; D gene unclear. Germline CDR1 is SGHNT and CDR2 is YYREEE (reference sequence). The ends were cut back, 4 bases at V and 3 bases at J, with 17 bases in the middle. The CDR3 spans 16 residues. CDR3 amino acids: CASSEGGKMNNQPQHF. CDR3 DNA sequence: TGTGCCAGCAGCGAGGGTGGGAAGATGAACAATCAGCCCCAGCATTTT.

This chain connects TRBV19 to TRBJ1-1; 7 positions agree with TRBD1. This CDR3 has 14 amino acids. Germline CDR1 LNHDA, CDR2 SQIVND (reference sequence). V trimming: 5 bases; J trimming: 1 base; junction bases outside the gene matches: 4. This CDR3 reads CASSERGRNTEAFF. The CDR3 DNA sequence: TGTGCCAGTAGTGAGAGGGGGCGGAACACTGAAGCTTTCTTT. The full variable domain, with the rest looked up from reference TRBV19 and TRBJ1-1, is DGGITQSPKYLFRKEGQNVTLSCEQNLNHDAMYWYRQDPGQGLRLIYYSQIVNDFQKGDIAEGYSVSREKKESFPLTVTSAQKNPTAFYLCASSERGRNTEAFFGQGTRLTVV.

The rearrangement links TRBV24-1 to TRBJ2-3, with D perhaps being TRBD1 or TRBD2 (5 bases each). Germline assignment: CDR1 KGHDR and CDR2 SFDVKD. V lost 3 bases and J lost 2, with 11 bases in between. The CDR3 extends over 15 amino acids. In DNA, the CDR3 is TGTGCCACCAGTGATACCCGGGACGCCACAGATACGCAGTATTTT. It codes for CATSDTRDATDTQYF.

The gene calls are TRBV7-6 and TRBJ1-4; 9 nucleotides agree with TRBD1. This CDR3 comprises 15 residues. From germline, CDR1 is SGHVS and CDR2 FNYEAQ. The V and J ends lost 4 bases and 5 bases, in that order; junction bases with no gene match: 5. The CDR3 here is CASSSSDRGNEKLFF. The DNA for the CDR3 is TGTGCCAGCAGCTCCTCGGACAGGGGAAATGAAAAACTGTTTTTT.

The rearrangement uses TRBV29-1 and TRBJ1-2, with TRBD1 matching over 9 bases. V was clipped by 7 bases and J by 8 bases; unmatched bases: 17. The length of the CDR3 is 15 residues. Germline assignment: CDR1 SQVTM and CDR2 ANQGSEA. The CDR3 nucleotides read TGCAGCGGGTCCGGGACAGGGTTAGGGATGGACGGCTACACCTTC. It translates to CSGSGTGLGMDGYTF.

The table lists this clone with a count of one. The rearrangement links TRBV4-1 to TRBJ2-1, with D possibly matching TRBD1 (5 bases). Between the trimmed V and J ends, which lost 6 bases and 0 bases, there was a span of 12 bases. The CDR3 is made up of 15 amino acids. Per germline, CDR1 MGHRA and CDR2 YSYEKL. The CDR3 region has the DNA TGCGCCAGCAGATCGGACAAGAGCTCCTACAATGAGCAGTTCTTC. This translates into CASRSDKSSYNEQFF.

V usage is TRBV7-9 and J usage is TRBJ2-1; D is possibly TRBD1 (6 bases). V shed 5 bases and J shed 5 bases, with 19 bases lying between them. CDR3 length: 16 residues. Germline loops: CDR1 SEHNR, CDR2 FQNEAQ (reference sequence). DNA for the CDR3: TGTGCCAGCAGCGTCGACAGGTCGGTCGTGCACAATGAGCAGTTCTTC. It codes for CASSVDRSVVHNEQFF.

The genes are TRBV11-2 and TRBJ2-7; 8 bases are shared with TRBD1. This CDR3 region has 16 residues. The V gene end was trimmed by 5 bases and the J gene end by 6 bases; junction bases not matched to a gene: 15. Per the germline V gene, CDR1 is SGHAT and CDR2 is FQNNGV. DNA of the CDR3: TGTGCCAGCAGCCCCGCAGGGGGCACCGCCACTCTCGAGCAGTACTTC. It yields the protein CASSPAGGTATLEQYF.

The genes are TRBV4-2 and TRBJ1-1; 11 nucleotides line up with TRBD1. CDR1 and CDR2 from the germline V gene are LGHNA and YNFKEQ. V trimming: 3 bases; J trimming: 7 bases; junction bases outside the gene matches: 10. This CDR3 comprises 16 residues. The CDR3 DNA reads as TGTGCCAGCAGCCATGCCGGGACAGGGGGTCAGAATGAAGCTTTCTTT. As protein: CASSHAGTGGQNEAFF.

This clone came up once. The CDR3 nucleotides read TGTGCCAGCAGTTACGGGGGGACTAACAACAATGAGCAGTTCTTC. It codes for CASSYGGTNNNEQFF. V usage is TRBV6-2 or TRBV6-3 and J usage is TRBJ2-1; 7 positions match TRBD2. From germline, CDR1 is MNHEY and CDR2 SVGEGT. The CDR3 is 15 residues long. V gave up 2 bases and J gave up 5 bases; unmatched junction bases: 6.

Concerning this clone: The conserved phenylalanine or tryptophan is not found at the CDR3 terminus, so this likely reflects a read error. Because the CDR3's place on the DNA is in doubt, the DNA is left out and the CDR3 is given as listed by TCRdb. The rearrangement links TRBV21-1 to TRBJ2-7; the table's D gene call, TRBD1, was not cross checked with the DNA. TRBV21-1 corresponds to a pseudogene. From its first to its last residue, the CDR3 has 12 amino acids. CDR3 region: CASSKDPGTASL.

This rearrangement joins TRBV19 to TRBJ2-4; 9 nucleotides match TRBD1. CDR3 length equals 15 residues. From germline, CDR1 is LNHDA and CDR2 SQIVND (reference sequence). V lost 1 base and J lost 6; bases outside the gene matches: 4. Here the CDR3 reads CASSIVGTGRNIQYF. CDR3 nucleotides: TGTGCCAGTAGTATAGTAGGGACAGGGAGAAACATTCAGTACTTC. The full variable domain, in which reference TRBV19 and TRBJ2-4 provide the parts outside the CDR3, is DGGITQSPKYLFRKEGQNVTLSCEQNLNHDAMYWYRQDPGQGLRLIYYSQIVNDFQKGDIAEGYSVSREKKESFPLTVTSAQKNPTAFYLCASSIVGTGRNIQYFGAGTRLSVL.

V and J are TRBV5-1 and TRBJ1-4; D gene uncertain. CDR3 length: 15 amino acids. V was clipped by 1 base and J by 0 bases, with 7 bases between them. Germline CDR1 is SGHRS and CDR2 is YFSETQ. The CDR3 DNA reads TGCGCCAGCAGCTTGACAGCGCCAACTAATGAAAAACTGTTTTTT. It codes for CASSLTAPTNEKLFF.

This chain connects TRBV12-3 or TRBV12-4 to TRBJ2-1; D remains ambiguous. V gave up 8 bases and J gave up 5 bases, with 7 bases separating them. The CDR3 runs 11 residues. The CDR3 protein is CASVLNNEQFF. The CDR3 region has the DNA TGTGCCAGCGTTCTTAACAATGAGCAGTTCTTC.

The V gene is TRBV29-1, the J gene TRBJ1-5, with 7 bases fitting TRBD1. The CDR3 sequence is 14 residues long. Unmatched junction bases numbered 6, after V lost 5 bases and J lost 2 bases. Per the germline V gene, CDR1 is SQVTM and CDR2 is ANQGSEA. The CDR3 DNA reads TGCAGCGTTCTGGCAGGGGGAGGCAATCAGCCCCAGCATTTT. Its protein product is CSVLAGGGNQPQHF. The full variable domain, in which reference TRBV29-1 and TRBJ1-5 provide the parts outside the CDR3, is SAVISQKPSRDICQRGTSLTIQCQVDSQVTMMFWYRQQPGQSLTLIATANQGSEATYESGFVIDKFPISRPNLTFSTLTVSNMSPEDSSIYLCSVLAGGGNQPQHFGDGTRLSIL.